What follows describes a single T cell receptor (beta chain). These data come from a study of blood T cell repertoires in COVID-19. Turning to the study itself: T cells, B-cell-depleted T cells, or PBMCs supplied cDNA or gDNA.

Germline V gives CDR1 SGHRS, CDR2 YFSETQ. Trimming cost V 4 bases and J 10 bases, with 18 bases left between them. The CDR3 totals 14 residues. Generated by immunoSEQ multiplex PCR, the TCRdb table keeps only in-frame clones and is missing some. The sample lists tens of thousands of clones, around 82% seen once, with around 4.1% in the top ten. The source is a woman in her sixties or seventies with acute or convalescent COVID-19. Input material: peripheral blood. The chain combines TRBV5-1 with TRBJ2-1, with D perhaps matching TRBD2 (6 bases). CDR3 nucleotides: TGCGCCAGCAGCACGGGGGAACCTACAACCGAGCAGTTCTTC. Amino acids: CASSTGEPTTEQFF.